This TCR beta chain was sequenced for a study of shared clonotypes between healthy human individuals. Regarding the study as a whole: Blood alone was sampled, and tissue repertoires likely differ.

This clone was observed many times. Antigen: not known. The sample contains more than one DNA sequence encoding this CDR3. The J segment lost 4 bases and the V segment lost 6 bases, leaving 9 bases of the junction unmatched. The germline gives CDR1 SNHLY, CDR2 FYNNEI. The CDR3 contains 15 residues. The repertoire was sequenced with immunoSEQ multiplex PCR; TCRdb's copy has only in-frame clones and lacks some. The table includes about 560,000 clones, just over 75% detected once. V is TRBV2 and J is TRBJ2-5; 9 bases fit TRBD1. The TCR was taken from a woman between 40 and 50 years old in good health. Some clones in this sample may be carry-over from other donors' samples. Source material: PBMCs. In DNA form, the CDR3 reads TGTGCCAGCAGCGCTATGGGGACAGGGATAGAGACCCAGTACTTC. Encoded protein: CASSAMGTGIETQYF.